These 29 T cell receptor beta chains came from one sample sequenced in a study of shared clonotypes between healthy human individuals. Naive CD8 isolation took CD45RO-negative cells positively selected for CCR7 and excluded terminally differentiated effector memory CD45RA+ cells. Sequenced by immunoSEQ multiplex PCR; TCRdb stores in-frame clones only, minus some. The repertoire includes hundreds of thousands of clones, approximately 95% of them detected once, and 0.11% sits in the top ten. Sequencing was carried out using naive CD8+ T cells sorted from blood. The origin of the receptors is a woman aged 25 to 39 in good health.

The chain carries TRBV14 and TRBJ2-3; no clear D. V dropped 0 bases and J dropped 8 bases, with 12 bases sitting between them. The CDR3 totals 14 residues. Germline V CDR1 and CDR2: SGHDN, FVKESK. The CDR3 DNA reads TGTGCCAGCAGCCAAGATATAATGGCGTCTACGCAGTATTTT. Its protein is CASSQDIMASTQYF.

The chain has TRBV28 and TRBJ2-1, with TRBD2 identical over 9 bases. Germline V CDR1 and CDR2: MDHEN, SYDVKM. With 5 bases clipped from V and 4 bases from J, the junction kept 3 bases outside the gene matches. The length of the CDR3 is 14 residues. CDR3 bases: TGTGCCAGCAGTCCTAGCGGGACTTACAATGAGCAGTTCTTC. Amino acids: CASSPSGTYNEQFF.

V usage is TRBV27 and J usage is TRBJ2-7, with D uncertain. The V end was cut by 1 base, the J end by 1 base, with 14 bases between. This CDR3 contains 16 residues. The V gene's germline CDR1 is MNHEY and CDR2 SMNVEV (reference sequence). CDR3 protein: CASSLWAGAGSYEQYF. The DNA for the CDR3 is TGTGCCAGCAGTTTATGGGCAGGCGCAGGTTCCTACGAGCAGTACTTC.

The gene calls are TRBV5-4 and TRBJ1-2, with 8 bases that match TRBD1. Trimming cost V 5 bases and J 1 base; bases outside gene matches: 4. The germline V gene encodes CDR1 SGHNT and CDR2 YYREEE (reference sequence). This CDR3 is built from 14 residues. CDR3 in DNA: TGTGCCAGCAGGGGGACAGGCCTTAACTATGGCTACACCTTC. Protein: CASRGTGLNYGYTF.

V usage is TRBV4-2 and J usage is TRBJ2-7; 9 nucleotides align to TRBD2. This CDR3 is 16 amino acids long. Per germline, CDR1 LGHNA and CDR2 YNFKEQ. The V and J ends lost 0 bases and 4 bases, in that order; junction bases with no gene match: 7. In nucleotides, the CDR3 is TGTGCCAGCAGCCAAGAGGCTAGCGGGAATATGTACGAGCAGTACTTC. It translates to CASSQEASGNMYEQYF.

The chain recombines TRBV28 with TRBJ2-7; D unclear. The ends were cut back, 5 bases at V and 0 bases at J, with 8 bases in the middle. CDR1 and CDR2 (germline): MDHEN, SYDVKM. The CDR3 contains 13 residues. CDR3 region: CASSDGRSYEQYF. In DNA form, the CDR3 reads TGTGCCAGCAGTGACGGGCGCTCCTACGAGCAGTACTTC.

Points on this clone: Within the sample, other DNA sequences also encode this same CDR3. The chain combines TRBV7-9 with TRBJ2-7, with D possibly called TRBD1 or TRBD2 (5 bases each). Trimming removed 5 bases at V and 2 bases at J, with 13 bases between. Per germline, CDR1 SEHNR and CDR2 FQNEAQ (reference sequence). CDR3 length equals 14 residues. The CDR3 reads CASSPGTGTYEQYF. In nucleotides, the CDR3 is TGTGCCAGCAGCCCCGGGACGGGGACCTACGAGCAGTACTTC.

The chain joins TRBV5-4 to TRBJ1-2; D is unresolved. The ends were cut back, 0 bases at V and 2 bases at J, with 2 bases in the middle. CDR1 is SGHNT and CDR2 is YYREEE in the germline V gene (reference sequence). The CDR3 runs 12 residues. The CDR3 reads CASSLGNYGYTF. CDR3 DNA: TGTGCCAGCAGCTTGGGGAACTATGGCTACACCTTC.

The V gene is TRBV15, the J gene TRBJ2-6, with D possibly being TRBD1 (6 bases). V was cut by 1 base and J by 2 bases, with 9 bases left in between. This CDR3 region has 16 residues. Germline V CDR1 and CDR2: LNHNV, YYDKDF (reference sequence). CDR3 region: CATSRVGAPGANVLTF. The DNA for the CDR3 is TGTGCCACCAGCAGAGTGGGGGCCCCTGGGGCCAACGTCCTGACTTTC.

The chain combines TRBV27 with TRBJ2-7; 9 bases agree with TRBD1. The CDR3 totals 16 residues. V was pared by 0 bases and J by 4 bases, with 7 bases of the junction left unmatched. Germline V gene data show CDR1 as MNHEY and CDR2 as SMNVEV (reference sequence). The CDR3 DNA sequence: TGTGCCAGCAGTTTATCGGGACAGGGAGGTTGGTACGAGCAGTACTTC. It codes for CASSLSGQGGWYEQYF.

In nucleotides, the CDR3 is TGTGCCAGCAGCTTAGTCTTAGCGGGAGAGGACAATGAGCAGTTCTTC. It is translated as CASSLVLAGEDNEQFF. The chain links TRBV7-3 to TRBJ2-1; 9 nucleotides agree with TRBD2. V was pared by 2 bases and J by 5 bases, with 7 bases of the junction left unmatched. Germline values: CDR1 SGHTA, CDR2 FQGTGA. CDR3 length equals 16 residues. Supplemented by reference TRBV7-3 and TRBJ2-1, the full variable domain reads GAGVSQTPSNKVTEKGKYVELRCDPISGHTALYWYRQSLGQGPEFLIYFQGTGAADDSGLPNDRFFAVRPEGSVSTLKIQRTERGDSAVYLCASSLVLAGEDNEQFFGPGTRLTVL.

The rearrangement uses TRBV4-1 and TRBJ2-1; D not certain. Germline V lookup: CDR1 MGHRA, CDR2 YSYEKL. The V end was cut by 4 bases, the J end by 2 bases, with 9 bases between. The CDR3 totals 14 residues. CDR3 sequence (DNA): TGCGCCAGCAGCCCCTCCCGGACCTACAATGAGCAGTTCTTC. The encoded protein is CASSPSRTYNEQFF.

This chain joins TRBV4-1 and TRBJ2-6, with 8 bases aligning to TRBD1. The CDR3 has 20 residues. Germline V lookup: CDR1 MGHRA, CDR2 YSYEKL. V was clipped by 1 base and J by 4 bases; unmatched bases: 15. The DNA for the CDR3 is TGCGCCAGCAGCCAAGCCAAGGGGACAGGAGAGGCCTCGGGGGCCAACGTCCTGACTTTC. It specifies CASSQAKGTGEASGANVLTF.

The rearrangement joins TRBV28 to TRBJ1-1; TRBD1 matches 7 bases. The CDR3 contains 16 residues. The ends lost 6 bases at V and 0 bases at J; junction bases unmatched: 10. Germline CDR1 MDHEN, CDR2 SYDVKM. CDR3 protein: CASSRTGDLMNTEAFF. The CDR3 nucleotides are TGTGCCAGCAGCCGTACAGGGGACCTAATGAACACTGAAGCTTTCTTT.

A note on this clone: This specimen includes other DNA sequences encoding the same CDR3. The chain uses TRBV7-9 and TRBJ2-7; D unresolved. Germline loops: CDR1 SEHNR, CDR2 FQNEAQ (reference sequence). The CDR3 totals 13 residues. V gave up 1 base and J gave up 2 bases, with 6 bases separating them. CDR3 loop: CASSLVGTYEQYF. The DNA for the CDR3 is TGTGCCAGCAGCTTAGTCGGAACCTACGAGCAGTACTTC.

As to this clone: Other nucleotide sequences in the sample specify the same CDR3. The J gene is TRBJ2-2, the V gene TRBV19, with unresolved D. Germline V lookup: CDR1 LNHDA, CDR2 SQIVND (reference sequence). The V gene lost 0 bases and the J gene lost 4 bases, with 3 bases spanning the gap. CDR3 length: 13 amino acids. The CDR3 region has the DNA TGTGCCAGTAGTATAGAGGGCACCGGGGAGCTGTTTTTT. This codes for CASSIEGTGELFF. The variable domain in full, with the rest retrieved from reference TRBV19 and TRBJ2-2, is DGGITQSPKYLFRKEGQNVTLSCEQNLNHDAMYWYRQDPGQGLRLIYYSQIVNDFQKGDIAEGYSVSREKKESFPLTVTSAQKNPTAFYLCASSIEGTGELFFGEGSRLTVL.

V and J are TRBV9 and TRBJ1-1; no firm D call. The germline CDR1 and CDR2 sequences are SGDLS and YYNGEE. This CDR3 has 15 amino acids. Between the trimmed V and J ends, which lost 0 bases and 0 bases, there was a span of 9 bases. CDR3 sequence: CASSVVSGMNTEAFF. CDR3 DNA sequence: TGTGCCAGCAGCGTAGTGTCCGGGATGAACACTGAAGCTTTCTTT.

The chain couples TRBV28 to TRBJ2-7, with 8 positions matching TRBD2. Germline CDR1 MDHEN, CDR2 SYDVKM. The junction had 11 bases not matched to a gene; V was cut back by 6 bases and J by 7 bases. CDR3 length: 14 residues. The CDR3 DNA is TGTGCCAGCAGACGACTAGCGAGAACCGGAGAGCAGTACTTC. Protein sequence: CASRRLARTGEQYF.

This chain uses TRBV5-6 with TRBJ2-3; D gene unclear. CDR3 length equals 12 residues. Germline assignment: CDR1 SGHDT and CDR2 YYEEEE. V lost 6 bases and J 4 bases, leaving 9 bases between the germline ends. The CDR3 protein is CASTRTPDTQYF. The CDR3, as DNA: TGTGCCAGCACCAGGACGCCAGATACGCAGTATTTT.

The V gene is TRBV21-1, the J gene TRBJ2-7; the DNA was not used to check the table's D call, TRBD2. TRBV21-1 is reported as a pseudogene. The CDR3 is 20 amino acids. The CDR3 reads CASSKAKRQVGLAPSYEQYF. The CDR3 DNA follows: TGTGCCAGCAGCAAAGCTAAGAGGCAGGTAGGACTAGCCCCTTCCTACGAGCAGTACTTC.

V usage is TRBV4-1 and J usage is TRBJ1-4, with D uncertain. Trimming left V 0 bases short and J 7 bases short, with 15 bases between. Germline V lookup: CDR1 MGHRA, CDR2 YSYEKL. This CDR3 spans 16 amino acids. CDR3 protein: CASSQEPEGRGEKLFF. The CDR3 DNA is TGCGCCAGCAGCCAAGAGCCGGAAGGACGGGGTGAAAAACTGTTTTTT.

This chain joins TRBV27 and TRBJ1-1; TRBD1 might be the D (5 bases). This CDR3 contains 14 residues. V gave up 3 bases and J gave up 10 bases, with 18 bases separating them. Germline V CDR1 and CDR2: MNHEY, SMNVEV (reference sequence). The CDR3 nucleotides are TGTGCCAGCAGTTTGATGGACACCTCAAGGAGAGCTTTCTTT. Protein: CASSLMDTSRRAFF.

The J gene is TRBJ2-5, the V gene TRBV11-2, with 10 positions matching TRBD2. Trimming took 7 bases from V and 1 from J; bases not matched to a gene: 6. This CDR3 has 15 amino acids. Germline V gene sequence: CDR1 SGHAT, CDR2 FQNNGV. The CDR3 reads CASTRTSGVQETQYF. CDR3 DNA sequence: TGTGCCAGCACCCGGACTAGCGGAGTCCAAGAGACCCAGTACTTC.

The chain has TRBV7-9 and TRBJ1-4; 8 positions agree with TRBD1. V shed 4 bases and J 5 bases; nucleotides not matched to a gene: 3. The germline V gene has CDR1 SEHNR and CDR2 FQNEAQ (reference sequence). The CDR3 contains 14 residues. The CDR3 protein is CASSSRQGNEKLFF. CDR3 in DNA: TGTGCCAGCAGCTCCCGACAGGGGAATGAAAAACTGTTTTTT.

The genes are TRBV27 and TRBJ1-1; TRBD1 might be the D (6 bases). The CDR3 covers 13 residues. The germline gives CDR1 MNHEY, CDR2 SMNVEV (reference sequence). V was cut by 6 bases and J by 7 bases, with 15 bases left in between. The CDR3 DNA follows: TGTGCCAGCAGCCCAGGGGCCCGAATTGAAGCTTTCTTT. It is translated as CASSPGARIEAFF.

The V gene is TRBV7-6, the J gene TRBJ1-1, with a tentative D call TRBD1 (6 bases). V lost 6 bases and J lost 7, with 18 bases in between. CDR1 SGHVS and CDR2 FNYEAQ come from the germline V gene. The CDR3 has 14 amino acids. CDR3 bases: TGTGCCAGCAGTCCTCTCGGGAGGACAGATGAAGCTTTCTTT. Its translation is CASSPLGRTDEAFF. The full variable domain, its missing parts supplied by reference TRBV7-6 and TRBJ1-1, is GAGVSQSPRYKVTKRGQDVALRCDPISGHVSLYWYRQALGQGPEFLTYFNYEAQQDKSGLPNDRFSAERPEGSISTLTIQRTEQRDSAMYRCASSPLGRTDEAFFGQGTRLTVV.

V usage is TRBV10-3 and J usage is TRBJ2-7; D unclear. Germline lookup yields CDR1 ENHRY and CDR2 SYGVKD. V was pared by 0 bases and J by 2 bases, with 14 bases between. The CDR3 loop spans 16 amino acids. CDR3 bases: TGTGCCATCAGTGAGTCGAAATTGCAGCGAACCTACGAGCAGTACTTC. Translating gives CAISESKLQRTYEQYF.

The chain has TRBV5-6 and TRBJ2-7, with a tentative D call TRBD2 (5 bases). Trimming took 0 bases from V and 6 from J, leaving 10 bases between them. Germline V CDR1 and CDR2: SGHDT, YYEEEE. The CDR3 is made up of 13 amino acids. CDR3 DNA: TGTGCCAGCAGCTTGGCCGAGGGTACCGAGCAGTACTTC. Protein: CASSLAEGTEQYF.

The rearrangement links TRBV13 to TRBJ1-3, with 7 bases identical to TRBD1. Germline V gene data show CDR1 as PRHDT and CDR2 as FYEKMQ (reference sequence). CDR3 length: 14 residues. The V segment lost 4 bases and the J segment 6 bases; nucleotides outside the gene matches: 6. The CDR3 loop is CASSSGQLLNTIYF. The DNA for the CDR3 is TGTGCCAGCAGCTCGGGACAGCTTCTAAACACCATATATTTT.